The 10 T cell receptor beta chains reported below all come from one sample, sequenced in a study of T cell repertoires in ileal Crohn's disease. Assay: immunoSEQ multiplex PCR; the TCRdb copy retains only in-frame clones and omits some. The sample comprises under 35,000 clones, about 80% of which are singletons, and around 20% rests with the top ten. The sample taken for sequencing was ileal tissue. The receptors derive from an adult with Crohn's disease.

This chain connects TRBV9 to TRBJ2-7, with 7 bases identical to TRBD2. CDR1 and CDR2 (germline): SGDLS, YYNGEE. With 0 bases clipped from V and 3 bases from J, the junction kept 6 bases outside the gene matches. This CDR3 spans 15 amino acids. This chain's CDR3 is CASSVAPGLNYEQYF. The CDR3 DNA follows: TGTGCCAGCAGCGTAGCTCCGGGACTAAACTACGAGCAGTACTTC.

CDR3 protein: CASSHDRGETQYF. Written as DNA, the CDR3 is TGTGCCAGCAGTCATGACAGGGGGGAGACCCAGTACTTC. The chain employs TRBV25-1 and TRBJ2-5; 9 nucleotides agree with TRBD1. V was clipped by 5 bases and J by 5 bases; unmatched bases: 3. This CDR3 has 13 residues. Germline values: CDR1 MGHDK, CDR2 SYGVNS.

The chain recombines TRBV5-1 with TRBJ1-5, with D possibly matching TRBD1 (5 bases). V lost 4 bases, J lost 7 bases, and 21 bases lay in between. Germline V lookup: CDR1 SGHRS, CDR2 YFSETQ. The CDR3 covers 16 residues. As DNA, the CDR3 is TGCGCCAGCAGCCAGAGGAGTTTAGGGGCAAAGCAGCCCCAGCATTTT. Translated: CASSQRSLGAKQPQHF.

In this sample, this clone turned up once. The chain employs TRBV19 and TRBJ2-5, with 9 bases aligning to TRBD2. V shed 4 bases, J shed 5 bases, and the junction held 8 bases outside the gene matches. The germline V gene has CDR1 LNHDA and CDR2 SQIVND (reference sequence). The CDR3 runs 15 residues. CDR3 in DNA: TGTGCCAGTAGTACCCGGGCTAGCGGGATGGAGACCCAGTACTTC. Protein sequence: CASSTRASGMETQYF.

This CDR3 is CASSLGTSYQETQYF. As DNA, the CDR3 is TGTGCCAGCAGCTTAGGGACATCCTACCAAGAGACCCAGTACTTC. V is TRBV7-8 and J is TRBJ2-5; TRBD1 might be the D (5 bases). V was clipped by 1 base and J by 0 bases, with 9 bases between them. Germline assignment: CDR1 SGHVS and CDR2 FQNEAQ. The CDR3 is 15 amino acids.

The J gene is TRBJ2-7, the V gene TRBV6-1; D unclear. The CDR3 has 14 amino acids. Looked up from germline, CDR1 is MNHNS and CDR2 is SASEGT. V lost 1 base and J lost 5, with 12 bases in between. CDR3 sequence reads: CASSEDLGTHEQYF. Here the CDR3 DNA reads TGTGCCAGCAGTGAAGATCTAGGAACCCACGAGCAGTACTTC.

Only one count was recorded for this clone. The rearrangement links TRBV6-6 to TRBJ2-7; tentatively, D is TRBD1 (6 bases). Trimming removed 6 bases at V and 6 bases at J, with 12 bases between. The CDR3 sequence is 12 residues long. CDR1 and CDR2 (germline): MNHNY, SVGAGI (reference sequence). DNA for the CDR3: TGTGCCAGCAGCAAACAGGGTCCCGAGCAGTACTTC. Translated: CASSKQGPEQYF.

The rearrangement joins TRBV30 to TRBJ1-1; 7 bases align to TRBD1. The germline CDR1 and CDR2 sequences are GTSNPN and SVGIG (reference sequence). V was pared by 3 bases and J by 8 bases, with 6 bases of the junction left unmatched. The CDR3 contains 12 residues. The CDR3 loop is CAWSPGTVEAFF. DNA of the CDR3: TGTGCCTGGAGCCCCGGGACAGTGGAAGCTTTCTTT.

The chain joins TRBV29-1 to TRBJ2-3; 8 bases fit TRBD1. Germline CDR1 SQVTM, CDR2 ANQGSEA. Trimming cost V 2 bases and J 2 bases; bases outside gene matches: 6. The CDR3 runs to 15 residues. The CDR3 coding sequence is TGCAGCGTTGAACTCGGGACAGGTTCCACAGATACGCAGTATTTT. Translating gives CSVELGTGSTDTQYF.

The chain carries TRBV18 and TRBJ2-5, with D perhaps matching TRBD2 (5 bases). Trimming left V 5 bases short and J 2 bases short, with 15 bases between. CDR1 is KGHSH and CDR2 is LQKENI in the germline V gene. CDR3 length: 15 residues. Written as DNA, the CDR3 is TGTGCCAGCTCATCGGTCCGAGGGCCTCAAGAGACCCAGTACTTC. This translates into CASSSVRGPQETQYF.